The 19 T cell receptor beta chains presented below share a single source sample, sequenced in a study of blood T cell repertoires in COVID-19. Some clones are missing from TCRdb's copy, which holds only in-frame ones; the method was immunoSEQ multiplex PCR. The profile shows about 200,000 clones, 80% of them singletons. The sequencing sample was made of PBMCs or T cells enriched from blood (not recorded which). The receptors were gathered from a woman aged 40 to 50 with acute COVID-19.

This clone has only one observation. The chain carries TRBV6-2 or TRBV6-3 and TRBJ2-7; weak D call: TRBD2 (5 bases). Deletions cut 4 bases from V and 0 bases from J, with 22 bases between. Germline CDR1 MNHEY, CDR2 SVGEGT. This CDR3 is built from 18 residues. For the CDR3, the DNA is TGTGCCAGCAGTTCCTTCCTTCGGGGAGCCTCCAGCTCCTACGAGCAGTACTTC. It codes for CASSSFLRGASSSYEQYF.

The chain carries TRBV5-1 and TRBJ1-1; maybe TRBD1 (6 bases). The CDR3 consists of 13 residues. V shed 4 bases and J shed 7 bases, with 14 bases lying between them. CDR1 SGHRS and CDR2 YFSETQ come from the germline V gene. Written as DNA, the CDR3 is TGCGCCAGCAGCGGCAACAGGGACCTTGAAGCTTTCTTT. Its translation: CASSGNRDLEAFF.

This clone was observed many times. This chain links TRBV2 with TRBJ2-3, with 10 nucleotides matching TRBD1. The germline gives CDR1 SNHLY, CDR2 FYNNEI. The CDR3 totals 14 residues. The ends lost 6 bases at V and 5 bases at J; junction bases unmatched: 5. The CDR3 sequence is CASSDDRGRDTQYF. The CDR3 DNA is TGTGCCAGCAGCGATGACAGGGGGCGAGATACGCAGTATTTT.

The CDR3 spells CSARLAGGDNEQFF. The CDR3 nucleotides read TGCAGCGCCAGACTAGCGGGGGGGGACAATGAGCAGTTCTTC. The V gene is TRBV29-1, the J gene TRBJ2-1; 14 bases map to TRBD2. CDR3 length equals 14 residues. The germline gives CDR1 SQVTM, CDR2 ANQGSEA. The ends lost 7 bases at V and 5 bases at J; junction bases unmatched: 4.

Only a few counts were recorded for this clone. CDR3 sequence: CASSLGAANSGNTIYF. Here the CDR3 DNA reads TGTGCCAGCAGCTTAGGGGCAGCCAACTCTGGAAACACCATATATTTT. The V and J genes are TRBV7-3 and TRBJ1-3; the D gene is possibly TRBD1 (5 bases). Deletions cut 2 bases from V and 0 bases from J, with 11 bases between. Germline CDR1 reads SGHTA; CDR2 reads FQGTGA. This CDR3 is built from 16 residues. The variable domain in full, completed from reference TRBV7-3 and TRBJ1-3, reads GAGVSQTPSNKVTEKGKYVELRCDPISGHTALYWYRQSLGQGPEFLIYFQGTGAADDSGLPNDRFFAVRPEGSVSTLKIQRTERGDSAVYLCASSLGAANSGNTIYFGEGSWLTVV.

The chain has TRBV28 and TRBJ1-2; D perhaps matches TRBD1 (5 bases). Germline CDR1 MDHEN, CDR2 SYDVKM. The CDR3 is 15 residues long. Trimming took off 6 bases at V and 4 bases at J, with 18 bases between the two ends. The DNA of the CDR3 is TGTGCCAGCAGGGCAGGGTGGGTTCTCGGCTATGGCTACACCTTC. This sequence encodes CASRAGWVLGYGYTF.

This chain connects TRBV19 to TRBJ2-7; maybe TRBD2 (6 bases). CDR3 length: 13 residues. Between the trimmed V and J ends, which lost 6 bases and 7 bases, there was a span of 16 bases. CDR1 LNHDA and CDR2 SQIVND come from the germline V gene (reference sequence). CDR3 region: CASREGLNLEQYF. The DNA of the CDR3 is TGTGCCAGTAGGGAGGGGCTGAATTTGGAGCAGTACTTC.

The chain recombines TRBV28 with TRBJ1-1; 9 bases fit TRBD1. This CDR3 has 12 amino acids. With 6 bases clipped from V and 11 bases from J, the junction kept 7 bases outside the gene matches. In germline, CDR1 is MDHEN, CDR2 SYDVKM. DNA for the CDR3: TGTGCCAGCAGCCCCTCGGACAGGGGTGCTTTCTTT. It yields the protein CASSPSDRGAFF.

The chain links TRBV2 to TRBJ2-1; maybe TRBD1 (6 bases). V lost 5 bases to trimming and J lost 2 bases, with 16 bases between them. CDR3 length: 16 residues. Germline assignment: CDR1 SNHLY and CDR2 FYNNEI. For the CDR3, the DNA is TGTGCCAGCAGTCCACACCTACAGGGCGCCTACAATGAGCAGTTCTTC. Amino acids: CASSPHLQGAYNEQFF.

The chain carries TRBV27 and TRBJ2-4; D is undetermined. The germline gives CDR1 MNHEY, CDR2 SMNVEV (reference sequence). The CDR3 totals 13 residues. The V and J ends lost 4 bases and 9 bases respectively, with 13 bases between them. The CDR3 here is CASSSDSIGIQYF. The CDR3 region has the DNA TGTGCCAGCAGTTCTGACTCCATCGGCATTCAGTACTTC.

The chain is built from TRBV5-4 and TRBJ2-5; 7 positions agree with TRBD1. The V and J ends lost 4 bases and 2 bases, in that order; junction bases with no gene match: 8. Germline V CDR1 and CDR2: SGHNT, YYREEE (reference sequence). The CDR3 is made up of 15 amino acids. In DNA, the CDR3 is TGTGCCAGCAGCATGTCCGGGACAGTACAAGAGACCCAGTACTTC. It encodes CASSMSGTVQETQYF. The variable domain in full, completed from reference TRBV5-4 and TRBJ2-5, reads ETGVTQSPTHLIKTRGQQVTLRCSSQSGHNTVSWYQQALGQGPQFIFQYYREEENGRGNFPPRFSGLQFPNYSSELNVNALELDDSALYLCASSMSGTVQETQYFGPGTRLLVL.

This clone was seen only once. In DNA form, the CDR3 reads TGTGCTAGTGGTTTGGTATTGGGCACGACCCTGAACACTGAAGCTTTCTTT. Translating gives CASGLVLGTTLNTEAFF. The J gene is TRBJ1-1, the V gene TRBV12-5; D not certain. V lost 0 bases to trimming and J lost 0 bases, with 14 bases between them. Germline CDR1 reads LGHNT; CDR2 reads FRNRAP. This CDR3 has 17 residues.

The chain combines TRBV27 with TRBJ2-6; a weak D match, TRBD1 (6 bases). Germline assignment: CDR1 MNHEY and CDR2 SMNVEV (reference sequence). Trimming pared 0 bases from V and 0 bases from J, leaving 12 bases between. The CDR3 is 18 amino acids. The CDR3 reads CASSLSTGSSSGANVLTF. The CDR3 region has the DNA TGTGCCAGCAGTTTATCGACAGGTTCAAGCTCTGGGGCCAACGTCCTGACTTTC.

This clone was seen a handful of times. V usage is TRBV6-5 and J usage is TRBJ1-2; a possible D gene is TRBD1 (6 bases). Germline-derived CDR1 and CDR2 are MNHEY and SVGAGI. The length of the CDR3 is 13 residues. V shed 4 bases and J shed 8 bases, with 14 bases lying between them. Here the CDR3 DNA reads TGTGCCAGCAGTTTCAACAGGGCCGGCGGCTACACCTTC. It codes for CASSFNRAGGYTF.

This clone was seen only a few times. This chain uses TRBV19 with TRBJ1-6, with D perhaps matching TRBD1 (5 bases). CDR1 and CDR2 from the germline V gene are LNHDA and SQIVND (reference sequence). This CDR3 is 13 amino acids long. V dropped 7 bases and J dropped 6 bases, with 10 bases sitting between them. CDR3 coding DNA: TGTGCCAGTAAGCAGGACATTAATTCACCCCTCCACTTT. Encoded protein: CASKQDINSPLHF.

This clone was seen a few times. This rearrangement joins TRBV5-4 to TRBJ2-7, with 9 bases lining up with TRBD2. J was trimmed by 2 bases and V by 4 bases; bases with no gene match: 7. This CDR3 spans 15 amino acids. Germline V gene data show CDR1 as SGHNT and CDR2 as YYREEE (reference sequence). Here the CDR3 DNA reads TGTGCCAGCAGCCCGTTAAGCGGGAGGCCCTACGAGCAGTACTTC. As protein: CASSPLSGRPYEQYF.

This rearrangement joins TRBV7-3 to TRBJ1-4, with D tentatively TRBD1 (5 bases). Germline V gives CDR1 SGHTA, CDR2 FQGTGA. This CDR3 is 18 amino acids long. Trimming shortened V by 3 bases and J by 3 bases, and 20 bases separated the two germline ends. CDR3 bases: TGTGCCAGCAGCTTTATCGTGGATAATGGGGGGGCTAATGAAAAACTGTTTTTT. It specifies CASSFIVDNGGANEKLFF.

CDR3 in amino acids: CASSPPGQIAKNIQYF. The CDR3 DNA is TGTGCCAGTAGTCCCCCAGGACAAATAGCCAAAAACATTCAGTACTTC. The chain couples TRBV19 to TRBJ2-4; perhaps TRBD1 as D (5 bases). From germline, CDR1 is LNHDA and CDR2 SQIVND (reference sequence). The CDR3 length is 16 residues. Between the trimmed V and J ends, which lost 5 bases and 0 bases, there was a span of 14 bases.

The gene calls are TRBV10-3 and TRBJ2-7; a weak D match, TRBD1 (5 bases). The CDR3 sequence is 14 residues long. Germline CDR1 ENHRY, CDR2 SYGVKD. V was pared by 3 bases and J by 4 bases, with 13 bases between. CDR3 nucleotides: TGTGCCATCAGTGAAGTGGGGCCCTTGTACGAGCAGTACTTC. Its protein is CAISEVGPLYEQYF.